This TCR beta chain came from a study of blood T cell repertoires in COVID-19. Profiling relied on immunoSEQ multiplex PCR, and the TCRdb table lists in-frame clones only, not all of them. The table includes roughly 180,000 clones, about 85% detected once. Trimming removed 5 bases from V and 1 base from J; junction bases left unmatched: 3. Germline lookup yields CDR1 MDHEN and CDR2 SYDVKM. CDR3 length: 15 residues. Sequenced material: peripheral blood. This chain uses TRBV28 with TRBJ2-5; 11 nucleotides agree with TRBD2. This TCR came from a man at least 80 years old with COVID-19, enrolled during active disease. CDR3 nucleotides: TGTGCCAGCAGTCATAGCGGGGGGGCCCAAGAGACCCAGTACTTC. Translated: CASSHSGGAQETQYF.